Listed here are 17 T cell receptor beta chains from one sample, sequenced in a study of Graves' ophthalmopathy and Graves' hyperthyroidism. Transcripts of RNA were the source for amplifying TCR beta CDR3 regions. RT-PCR in the first round used HTBI primers; a second-round multiplex PCR followed. TCRdb used MiXCR to reprocess the multiplex PCR reads, holding one entry per CDR3 protein. The sample lists around 1,000,000 distinct CDR3 sequences, 36% seen once, with approximately 10% in the top ten. What was sequenced was peripheral blood or thyroid tissue (not recorded which). These receptors were taken from an adult man with Graves' hyperthyroidism.

This chain links TRBV24-1 with TRBJ1-4; D gene unclear. Trimming left V 5 bases short and J 6 bases short, with 15 bases between. CDR3 size: 15 residues. Germline V CDR1 and CDR2: KGHDR, SFDVKD. CDR3 in amino acids: CATSALVQDHEKLFF. In DNA form, the CDR3 reads TGTGCCACCAGTGCACTCGTGCAGGATCATGAAAAACTGTTTTTT.

This chain uses TRBV25-1 with TRBJ2-7, with TRBD2 matching over 9 bases. Germline V gene lookup returns CDR1 MGHDK and CDR2 SYGVNS. This CDR3 region has 13 residues. J was trimmed by 6 bases and V by 8 bases; bases with no gene match: 8. The CDR3 nucleotides read TGTGCCAGCGTAGGCGGGAGGGCCTCCGAGCAGTACTTC. It encodes CASVGGRASEQYF.

J is TRBJ1-4 and V is TRBV7-8, with D hard to call. Germline loops: CDR1 SGHVS, CDR2 FQNEAQ. The CDR3 length is 14 residues. V was cut by 4 bases and J by 6 bases, with 12 bases left in between. The CDR3 DNA reads TGTGCCAGCAGCTCACCGGAGTTAGATGAAAAACTGTTTTTT. It specifies CASSSPELDEKLFF.

CDR3 protein: CSAVDYRGLGEQFF. The CDR3 coding sequence is TGCAGCGCCGTGGATTACAGGGGTTTGGGCGAGCAGTTCTTC. The V call is TRBV29-1, the J call TRBJ2-1, with TRBD1 matching 7 bases. The germline V gene encodes CDR1 SQVTM and CDR2 ANQGSEA. V was clipped by 7 bases and J by 10 bases; unmatched bases: 16. This CDR3 spans 14 amino acids.

The chain is built from TRBV10-2 and TRBJ1-1; D is ambiguous. In germline, CDR1 is WSHSY, CDR2 SAAADI. CDR3 length: 14 residues. Trimming removed 0 bases at V and 2 bases at J, with 7 bases between. The DNA of the CDR3 is TGCGCCAGCAGTGAGTCGCGGGGAAACACTGAAGCTTTCTTT. Translated, it gives CASSESRGNTEAFF.

Worth noting for this clonotype: With a much larger clone just one base away, this may be a read error. This sequence joins TRBV9 and TRBJ2-5, with TRBD2 identical over 14 bases. V lost 5 bases, J lost 7 bases, and 7 bases stayed unmatched. The germline CDR1 and CDR2 sequences are SGDLS and YYNGEE. CDR3 size: 15 residues. The chain's CDR3 is CASRGTSGSSWTQYF. The CDR3, as DNA: TGTGCCAGCAGGGGGACTAGCGGGAGTTCGTGGACCCAGTACTTC.

This clonotype has a count of ten or more. The rearrangement uses TRBV7-9 and TRBJ1-1, with D possibly being TRBD1 (5 bases). The CDR3 consists of 15 residues. Germline lookup yields CDR1 SEHNR and CDR2 FQNEAQ (reference sequence). V was cut by 1 base and J by 3 bases, with 12 bases left in between. CDR3 sequence reads: CASSLGAVGDTEAFF. CDR3 DNA sequence: TGTGCCAGCAGCTTAGGGGCCGTAGGGGACACTGAAGCTTTCTTT. Full variable domain (outside the CDR3, taken from reference TRBV7-9 and TRBJ1-1): DTGVSQNPRHKITKRGQNVTFRCDPISEHNRLYWYRQTLGQGPEFLTYFQNEAQLEKSRLLSDRFSAERPKGSFSTLEIQRTEQGDSAMYLCASSLGAVGDTEAFFGQGTRLTVV.

This clonotype has a count of ten or more. The chain couples TRBV7-8 to TRBJ2-7; 7 nucleotides line up with TRBD1. From germline, CDR1 is SGHVS and CDR2 FQNEAQ. Trimming took 3 bases from V and 2 from J; bases not matched to a gene: 4. This CDR3 contains 14 residues. The DNA for the CDR3 is TGTGCCAGCAGCTTCCGGGACAGAACCTACGAGCAGTACTTC. It specifies CASSFRDRTYEQYF. Using reference TRBV7-8 and TRBJ2-7 for the parts outside the CDR3, the full variable domain is GAGVSQSPRYKVAKRGQDVALRCDPISGHVSLFWYQQALGQGPEFLTYFQNEAQLDKSGLPSDRFFAERPEGSVSTLKIQRTQQEDSAVYLCASSFRDRTYEQYFGPGTRLTVT.

This clonotype showed up many times. The V call is TRBV7-8, the J call TRBJ1-5; D not resolved. The CDR3 loop spans 14 amino acids. Germline-derived CDR1 and CDR2 are SGHVS and FQNEAQ. Trimming left V 1 base short and J 9 bases short, with 13 bases between. The CDR3 region is CASSLGLGTRPQHF. For the CDR3, the DNA is TGTGCCAGCAGCTTAGGGCTTGGTACTCGGCCCCAGCATTTT.

The CDR3, as DNA: TGTGCCAGTAGTATACTGGGTGTAAGGGGCAATCAGCCCCAGCATTTT. Translating gives CASSILGVRGNQPQHF. The rearrangement joins TRBV19 to TRBJ1-5; D is unclear. Trimming removed 2 bases from V and 2 bases from J, with 13 bases in between. The CDR3 consists of 16 residues. Germline CDR1 is LNHDA and CDR2 is SQIVND (reference sequence).

Worth noting for this clonotype: The junction does not match germline at one end; this may be a read error. This sequence joins TRBV5-1 and TRBJ1-5; 8 bases align to TRBD1. CDR3 length: 11 amino acids. Germline CDR1 reads SGHRS; CDR2 reads YFSETQ. This chain's CDR3 is CASSLDRAQHF. The CDR3, as DNA: TGTGCCAGCAGCTTGGACAGGGCCCAGCATTTT.

The CDR3 DNA reads TGTGCCAGCAGCTTCTTCGACAGGGTAGGGCATGGCTACACCTTC. Protein product: CASSFFDRVGHGYTF. This rearrangement joins TRBV7-2 to TRBJ1-2; 7 bases line up with TRBD1. V was pared by 3 bases and J by 6 bases, with 10 bases of the junction left unmatched. In germline, CDR1 is SGHTA, CDR2 FQGNSA. The CDR3 runs 15 residues. Based on the CDR3 plus reference TRBV7-2 and TRBJ1-2, the full variable domain is GAGVSQSPSNKVTEKGKDVELRCDPISGHTALYWYRQSLGQGLEFLIYFQGNSAPDKSGLPSDRFSAERTGGSVSTLTIQRTQQEDSAVYLCASSFFDRVGHGYTFGSGTRLTVV.

This chain joins TRBV18 and TRBJ2-7; D is possibly TRBD1 or TRBD2 (5 bases each). V shed 5 bases and J shed 4 bases, with 15 bases lying between them. Germline-derived CDR1 and CDR2 are KGHSH and LQKENI. There are 14 residues in the CDR3. CDR3 residues: CASSYRDHAYEQYF. The CDR3 bases are TGTGCCAGCTCATACCGGGACCACGCGTACGAGCAGTACTTC.

A word on this clonotype: A read error may produce the germline difference seen at one junction end. For the CDR3, the DNA is TGCGCCAGCAGCCAAGGCCGGGGACTAGCAAACTACGAGCAGTACTTC. This encodes CASSQGRGLANYEQYF. V is TRBV7-9 and J is TRBJ2-7, with TRBD2 matching over 9 bases. CDR1 is SEHNR and CDR2 is FQNEAQ in the germline V gene (reference sequence). This CDR3 is built from 16 residues. The variable domain in full, completed from reference TRBV7-9 and TRBJ2-7, reads DTGVSQNPRHKITKRGQNVTFRCDPISEHNRLYWYRQTLGQGPEFLTYFQNEAQLEKSRLLSDRFSAERPKGSFSTLEIQRTEQGDSAMYLCASSQGRGLANYEQYFGPGTRLTVT.

This clonotype occurred many times. The rearrangement links TRBV25-1 to TRBJ2-7, with D perhaps TRBD1 (6 bases). Trimming took 1 base from V and 1 from J, leaving 11 bases between them. Germline V gene data show CDR1 as MGHDK and CDR2 as SYGVNS. This CDR3 has 15 residues. The CDR3 protein is CASSESRTGSYEQYF. CDR3 nucleotides: TGTGCCAGCAGTGAATCGAGAACAGGGTCCTACGAGCAGTACTTC.

This clonotype was seen ten or more times. The chain couples TRBV15 to TRBJ1-4; D unclear. The CDR3 extends over 16 amino acids. The ends were cut back, 5 bases at V and 5 bases at J, with 18 bases in the middle. CDR1 is LNHNV, CDR2 YYDKDF, per germline (reference sequence). CDR3 DNA sequence: TGTGCCACCAGCCGTAAGCCACCGGGCCACAATGAAAAACTGTTTTTT. Amino acid sequence: CATSRKPPGHNEKLFF.

This clonotype was seen only a few times. The chain joins TRBV2 to TRBJ2-2; 8 nucleotides match TRBD2. CDR1 and CDR2 from the germline V gene are SNHLY and FYNNEI. The V gene end was trimmed by 6 bases and the J gene end by 2 bases; junction bases not matched to a gene: 5. The length of the CDR3 is 15 residues. The CDR3, as DNA: TGTGCCAGCAGGGCACTAGCGGTCAACACCGGGGAGCTGTTTTTT. Translation: CASRALAVNTGELFF.